These T cell receptor beta chains were read from a single sample in a study of T-cell reconstitution after alpha-beta-depleted transplantation in children. One entry per CDR3 protein, called by TCRdb with MiXCR from the PCR reads. Counted here are around 78,000 distinct CDR3 sequences, around 7.9% occurring once; the ten biggest clones make up approximately 2.4%. The sample here was PBMCs from the stem cell graft donor, taken from the stem cell graft. The receptors here all came from a human donor who donated a stem cell graft to a child with acute lymphoblastic leukemia. CDR3s include the opening cysteine and the closing phenylalanine or tryptophan. Each record gives: clone size, V gene, J gene, D gene, CDR3 DNA, CDR3 protein. A D gene is named only where the DNA matches it firmly. Each size is how often the clone was seen (once, few, many) or a class if it is expanded.

many,TRBV6-4,TRBJ2-2,.,TGTGCCAGCAGTGACGGGAGCACCGGGGAGCTGTTTTTT,CASSDGSTGELFF